This TCR beta chain was captured by sequencing in a study of beta chain features in type 1 diabetes. Study results and limitations: Type 1 diabetes patients had moderately but significantly shorter TCRB CDR3s in all four CD4+ subsets.

Per the germline V gene, CDR1 is SNHLY and CDR2 is FYNNEI. The CDR3 runs 15 residues. V dropped 1 base and J dropped 3 bases, with 9 bases sitting between them. The entirety of the isolated RNA underwent reverse transcription, so expressed TCRB transcripts were sequenced. Some clones are missing from TCRdb's copy, which holds only in-frame ones; the method was immunoSEQ multiplex PCR. The data contain some 660,000 clones, more than 12% of them singletons. Remarks on this clone: Its antigen remains unidentified.

J is TRBJ1-4 and V is TRBV2; TRBD1 might be the D (6 bases). The material sequenced was naive CD4+ T cells from blood. This clonotype was obtained from a man aged 18 to 35 with type 1 diabetes. The CDR3 DNA reads as TGTGCCAGCAGTGAAGTGACAGGACCTAATGAAAAACTGTTTTTT. This codes for CASSEVTGPNEKLFF. Filled out from reference TRBV2 and TRBJ1-4, the complete variable domain reads EPEVTQTPSHQVTQMGQEVILRCVPISNHLYFYWYRQILGQKVEFLVSFYNNEISEKSEIFDDQFSVERPDGSNFTLKIRSTKLEDSAMYFCASSEVTGPNEKLFFGSGTQLSVL.